The 25 T cell receptor beta chains presented below share a single source sample, sequenced in a study of T cell repertoires in cytomegalovirus infection. TCRdb independently ran MiXCR on the reads; one entry per CDR3 protein. The profile covers some 590,000 distinct CDR3 sequences, with around 40% appearing a single time and about 48% taken by the ten largest. These receptors have no identified antigens. Here the sequenced sample was cultured PBMCs, taken from culture after CMV antigen stimulation. These receptors originate from a human donor in good health (CMV status not recorded). Some clones in this sample may be carry-over from other donors' samples.

The rearrangement joins TRBV19 to TRBJ2-7, with 8 nucleotides matching TRBD2. In germline, CDR1 is LNHDA, CDR2 SQIVND (reference sequence). CDR3 length: 13 residues. J lost 4 bases, V lost 6 bases, and 5 bases had no gene match. The CDR3 nucleotides are TGTGCCAGTAGAGCGGGAGTGGGGTACGAGCAGTACTTC. Residues: CASRAGVGYEQYF.

CDR3 DNA: TGTGCCAGCAGCGAGAACAGGCTGCTAAATTCACCCCTCCACTTT. Protein sequence: CASSENRLLNSPLHF. The chain carries TRBV7-2 and TRBJ1-6; maybe TRBD1 (5 bases). Germline V gene sequence: CDR1 SGHTA, CDR2 FQGNSA. There are 15 residues in the CDR3. Between the trimmed V and J ends, which lost 5 bases and 7 bases, there was a span of 15 bases. Based on the CDR3 plus reference TRBV7-2 and TRBJ1-6, the full variable domain is GAGVSQSPSNKVTEKGKDVELRCDPISGHTALYWYRQSLGQGLEFLIYFQGNSAPDKSGLPSDRFSAERTGGSVSTLTIQRTQQEDSAVYLCASSENRLLNSPLHFGNGTRLTVT.

A few counts support this clonotype. This chain joins TRBV6-2 or TRBV6-3 and TRBJ2-4; 7 positions agree with TRBD2. V was pared by 2 bases and J by 4 bases, with 2 bases of the junction left unmatched. The germline V gene has CDR1 MNHEY and CDR2 SVGEGT. The CDR3 totals 14 residues. The chain's CDR3 is CASSYPSGKNIQYF. The CDR3 region has the DNA TGTGCCAGCAGTTACCCTAGCGGTAAAAACATTCAGTACTTC.

The chain has TRBV6-2 or TRBV6-3 and TRBJ2-5, with TRBD2 matching over 9 bases. This CDR3 has 14 residues. Looked up from germline, CDR1 is MNHEY and CDR2 is SVGEGT. The V and J ends lost 6 bases and 4 bases, in that order; junction bases with no gene match: 6. CDR3 sequence reads: CASRRLAVPETQYF. The CDR3, as DNA: TGTGCCAGCAGACGACTAGCGGTTCCAGAGACCCAGTACTTC.

Ten or more counts support this clonotype. V gene TRBV7-2 combines with J gene TRBJ1-5, with D perhaps TRBD1 (5 bases). The CDR3 contains 15 residues. Looked up from germline, CDR1 is SGHTA and CDR2 is FQGNSA. V shed 1 base and J shed 2 bases, with 9 bases lying between them. The chain's CDR3 is CASSLVVGGNQPQHF. DNA of the CDR3: TGTGCCAGCAGCTTAGTGGTGGGGGGCAATCAGCCCCAGCATTTT.

This clonotype came up many times. This chain links TRBV7-2 with TRBJ2-5, with 10 bases matching TRBD2. CDR3 length: 17 residues. Trimming removed 5 bases from V and 2 bases from J; junction bases left unmatched: 11. Germline V gene sequence: CDR1 SGHTA, CDR2 FQGNSA. CDR3 DNA sequence: TGTGCCAGCAGCCAAGGGCTAGCGGGAGAGAGTCAAGAGACCCAGTACTTC. It specifies CASSQGLAGESQETQYF.

The DNA of the CDR3 is TGTGCCAGCAGCCCGGGAGTAGTAGATACGCAGTATTTT. It encodes CASSPGVVDTQYF. The genes are TRBV7-6 and TRBJ2-3, with D possibly matching TRBD2 (6 bases). V was shortened by 5 bases and J by 5 bases, with 11 bases between the two germline ends. Per the germline V gene, CDR1 is SGHVS and CDR2 is FNYEAQ. The CDR3 contains 13 residues.

This clonotype was seen a few times. This rearrangement joins TRBV12-3 or TRBV12-4 to TRBJ2-2, with TRBD2 matching over 9 bases. The length of the CDR3 is 18 residues. After removal of 6 bases from V and 6 bases from J, the junction contained 17 bases not matched to a gene. Written as DNA, the CDR3 is TGTGCCAGCAGGAACCGGCCCGCGGGTAGCGGGGGATCCGGGGAGCTGTTTTTT. Protein sequence: CASRNRPAGSGGSGELFF.

The chain has TRBV7-2 and TRBJ1-3; no clear D. This CDR3 is built from 14 residues. V shed 1 base and J shed 2 bases, with 6 bases lying between them. Germline loops: CDR1 SGHTA, CDR2 FQGNSA. The CDR3 loop is CASSLGSTGNTIYF. CDR3 DNA: TGTGCCAGCAGCTTAGGATCGACTGGAAACACCATATATTTT.

This clonotype was detected a few times. The J gene is TRBJ1-1, the V gene TRBV4-2; D gene unclear. With 1 base removed from V and 1 base from J, the gap between germline ends came to 10 bases. Germline loops: CDR1 LGHNA, CDR2 YNFKEQ. The CDR3 spans 15 residues. The CDR3 loop is CASSQGSARNTEAFF. The CDR3 bases are TGTGCCAGCAGCCAAGGGTCAGCGAGGAACACTGAAGCTTTCTTT.

The chain employs TRBV2 and TRBJ2-6, with 7 positions matching TRBD1. Unmatched junction bases numbered 0, after V lost 3 bases and J lost 4 bases. The CDR3 covers 14 residues. Germline-derived CDR1 and CDR2 are SNHLY and FYNNEI. For the CDR3, the DNA is TGTGCCAGCAGTGAGGACAGGGGGGCCAACGTCCTGACTTTC. Translating it yields CASSEDRGANVLTF. Variable domain in full (rest from reference TRBV2 and TRBJ2-6): EPEVTQTPSHQVTQMGQEVILRCVPISNHLYFYWYRQILGQKVEFLVSFYNNEISEKSEIFDDQFSVERPDGSNFTLKIRSTKLEDSAMYFCASSEDRGANVLTFGAGSRLTVL.

This clonotype occurred a few times. The gene calls are TRBV7-2 and TRBJ2-6; D unclear. V gave up 1 base and J gave up 3 bases, with 10 bases separating them. The CDR3 has 16 residues. Germline V lookup: CDR1 SGHTA, CDR2 FQGNSA. The CDR3 sequence is CASSLVGTLGANVLTF. Here the CDR3 DNA reads TGTGCCAGCAGCTTAGTAGGTACACTTGGGGCCAACGTCCTGACTTTC.

The V gene is TRBV5-1, the J gene TRBJ1-2; TRBD1 aligns across 8 bases. Germline values: CDR1 SGHRS, CDR2 YFSETQ. V lost 5 bases and J lost 2; bases outside the gene matches: 8. CDR3 length: 15 amino acids. In DNA form, the CDR3 reads TGCGCCAGCAGTCAACACGGACAGGGAAACTATGGCTACACCTTC. Protein sequence: CASSQHGQGNYGYTF.

This chain joins TRBV29-1 and TRBJ1-2, with TRBD1 matching over 10 bases. The J segment lost 5 bases and the V segment lost 6 bases, leaving 15 bases of the junction unmatched. Germline V CDR1 and CDR2: SQVTM, ANQGSEA. The CDR3 runs to 16 residues. The CDR3 spells CSVRRLDRGLRYGYTF. CDR3 bases: TGCAGCGTAAGACGACTCGACAGGGGGCTTAGGTATGGCTACACCTTC. The whole variable domain, remainder taken from reference TRBV29-1 and TRBJ1-2, is SAVISQKPSRDICQRGTSLTIQCQVDSQVTMMFWYRQQPGQSLTLIATANQGSEATYESGFVIDKFPISRPNLTFSTLTVSNMSPEDSSIYLCSVRRLDRGLRYGYTFGSGTRLTVV.

The J gene is TRBJ2-4, the V gene TRBV11-2, with 7 bases that match TRBD2. Germline CDR1 reads SGHAT; CDR2 reads FQNNGV. This CDR3 has 13 residues. The junction had 5 bases not matched to a gene; V was cut back by 7 bases and J by 5 bases. The CDR3 bases are TGTGCCAGCATGCGGGCGGGGGAAAACATTCAGTACTTC. Its protein product is CASMRAGENIQYF.

The chain links TRBV9 to TRBJ2-7; D is possibly TRBD2 (5 bases). The V end was cut by 0 bases, the J end by 6 bases, with 13 bases between. CDR1 is SGDLS and CDR2 is YYNGEE in the germline V gene. CDR3 size: 14 residues. The CDR3 reads CASSVGLPLAEQYF. DNA of the CDR3: TGTGCCAGCAGCGTAGGACTGCCCCTAGCCGAGCAGTACTTC.

The chain carries TRBV5-4 and TRBJ2-1; 7 nucleotides agree with TRBD1. Trimming cost V 2 bases and J 3 bases; bases outside gene matches: 5. This CDR3 region has 15 residues. Germline V gene data show CDR1 as SGHNT and CDR2 as YYREEE (reference sequence). The CDR3 DNA reads as TGTGCCAGCAGCTTTGAAGGGGGCTTCTACAATGAGCAGTTCTTC. Translated: CASSFEGGFYNEQFF. The whole variable domain, filled in from reference TRBV5-4 and TRBJ2-1, reads ETGVTQSPTHLIKTRGQQVTLRCSSQSGHNTVSWYQQALGQGPQFIFQYYREEENGRGNFPPRFSGLQFPNYSSELNVNALELDDSALYLCASSFEGGFYNEQFFGPGTRLTVL.

V and J are TRBV3-1 and TRBJ2-5; 15 positions match TRBD2. Germline V gives CDR1 LGHDT, CDR2 YNNKEL (reference sequence). This CDR3 spans 16 amino acids. With V trimmed by 4 bases and J by 5 bases, 5 bases remained unmatched. CDR3 amino acids: CASSRTSGGAGETQYF. In nucleotides, the CDR3 is TGTGCCAGCAGCCGGACTAGCGGGGGGGCCGGGGAGACCCAGTACTTC.

This clonotype was picked up a small number of times. The chain links TRBV28 to TRBJ1-6; D perhaps matches TRBD1 (5 bases). V was clipped by 5 bases and J by 13 bases, with 12 bases between them. This CDR3 is built from 12 residues. Germline V gives CDR1 MDHEN, CDR2 SYDVKM. The CDR3 protein is CASSLAGGPLHF. CDR3 DNA sequence: TGTGCCAGCAGTCTAGCGGGGGGGCCCCTCCACTTT.

This sequence joins TRBV29-1 and TRBJ1-1; D may be TRBD1 (5 bases). The CDR3 loop spans 13 amino acids. Germline CDR1 is SQVTM and CDR2 is ANQGSEA. CDR3 DNA: TGCACCTCCCGGGGGGACGGGAACACTGAAGCTTTCTTT. This gives the protein CTSRGDGNTEAFF.

The CDR3 region is CASTTRGPDSPLHF. CDR3 sequence (DNA): TGTGCCAGTACCACACGAGGGCCAGATTCACCCCTCCACTTT. The gene calls are TRBV7-9 and TRBJ1-6; D unclear. Germline CDR1 reads SEHNR; CDR2 reads FQNEAQ (reference sequence). V shed 9 bases and J shed 8 bases, with 17 bases lying between them. The CDR3 spans 14 residues.

This chain connects TRBV7-2 to TRBJ2-3; 10 bases agree with TRBD2. The V gene's germline CDR1 is SGHTA and CDR2 FQGNSA. The CDR3 totals 16 residues. Trimming at V came to 2 bases and at J to 8 bases, leaving 10 bases not matched to a gene. In nucleotides, the CDR3 is TGTGCCAGCAGCTTACCGAGCGGGGGGGCAGTAGGTACGCAGTATTTT. Protein: CASSLPSGGAVGTQYF.

In this sample, this clonotype turned up many times. V and J are TRBV7-2 and TRBJ1-1; D unresolved. Trimming shortened V by 2 bases and J by 4 bases, and 5 bases separated the two germline ends. The V gene's germline CDR1 is SGHTA and CDR2 FQGNSA. The CDR3 spans 12 residues. This CDR3 reads CASSLLGTEAFF. CDR3 coding DNA: TGTGCCAGCAGCTTATTGGGCACTGAAGCTTTCTTT.

V usage is TRBV6-6 and J usage is TRBJ1-3, with no clear D. Germline lookup yields CDR1 MNHNY and CDR2 SVGAGI (reference sequence). CDR3 length: 14 residues. V gave up 6 bases and J gave up 0 bases, with 9 bases separating them. The CDR3 protein is CASRAQRSGNTIYF. Here the CDR3 DNA reads TGTGCCAGCAGGGCCCAGCGCTCTGGAAACACCATATATTTT.

The chain combines TRBV20-1 with TRBJ2-3; D may correspond to TRBD1 or TRBD2 (5 bases each). This CDR3 comprises 14 residues. The V gene lost 6 bases and the J gene lost 1 base, with 14 bases spanning the gap. Germline assignment: CDR1 DFQATT and CDR2 SNEGSKA (reference sequence). CDR3 nucleotides: TGCAGTGCGGGACGGGCAGAGGGCACAGATACGCAGTATTTT. This codes for CSAGRAEGTDTQYF.